This TCR beta chain originates from a study of graft-versus-host responses after intestinal transplantation. Study-level results: Circulating GvH clone levels at their peak were associated with HvG declines (early post-transplant). Detected in recipient marrow were GvH clones, some of which were first observed in ileum or blood.

Concerning this clone: Its antigen is not known.

With V trimmed by 8 bases and J by 8 bases, 12 bases remained unmatched. Per germline, CDR1 GTSNPN and CDR2 SVGIG (reference sequence). This CDR3 is 13 amino acids long. Measured with immunoSEQ multiplex PCR; TCRdb has only the in-frame clones, and not every one. The data contain approximately 70,000 clones, over 70% of them singletons. This TCR was recovered from a human donor who was the organ donor for an intestinal transplant. Sequences were derived from unstimulated CD4+ T cells sorted from spleen or lymph node cells, sampled before transplant. The chain carries TRBV30 and TRBJ2-1, with 7 bases fitting TRBD1. The CDR3 here is CAADTGDWDEQFF. CDR3 in DNA: TGTGCCGCAGACACAGGGGATTGGGATGAGCAGTTCTTC.